The 22 T cell receptor beta chains below were found in one sample sequenced in a study of glioma-infiltrating T cells. The iRepertoire nested amplicon-rescue multiplex PCR amplified TCR alpha and beta CDR3s from RNA. TCRdb reprocessed the multiplex PCR reads with MiXCR, giving one entry per CDR3 protein. The table includes around 170,000 distinct CDR3 sequences, around 40% detected once. Sequences were obtained from glioma tissue, nonneoplastic brain tissue, or PBMCs (not recorded which). The source is a human donor with low-grade glioma or glioblastoma, undergoing nonglioma brain surgery, or in good health (not recorded which).

At least ten counts were recorded for this clonotype. V usage is TRBV11-2 and J usage is TRBJ2-2, with D hard to call. The ends were cut back, 3 bases at V and 0 bases at J, with 5 bases in the middle. Germline-derived CDR1 and CDR2 are SGHAT and FQNNGV. The length of the CDR3 is 14 residues. The CDR3 nucleotides are TGTGCCAGCAGCTTCAGCACGAACACCGGGGAGCTGTTTTTT. Amino acids: CASSFSTNTGELFF.

In its sample, this clonotype was seen once. The chain employs TRBV24-1 and TRBJ2-7; D remains unclear. V was clipped by 4 bases and J by 7 bases, with 22 bases between them. In germline, CDR1 is KGHDR, CDR2 SFDVKD. This CDR3 region has 16 residues. The CDR3: CATSDPYGPTYNEQYF. The CDR3 DNA reads TGTGCCACCAGTGACCCCTATGGACCCACCTACAATGAGCAGTACTTC.

As for this clonotype: It may be a read error: a sequence one base away is much more abundant. The gene calls are TRBV2 and TRBJ1-6; 7 bases map to TRBD1. CDR3 size: 14 residues. CDR1 SNHLY and CDR2 FYNNEI come from the germline V gene. CDR3 coding DNA: TGTGCCAGCGGAGGGACAGCTGATAAATCACCCCTCCACTTT. This encodes CASGGTADKSPLHF.

On this clonotype: This may be a read error: a much more frequent sequence differs by one nucleotide. The chain uses TRBV7-2 and TRBJ1-1; the D is unclear. CDR1 is SGHTA, CDR2 FQGNSA, per germline. The CDR3 extends over 13 amino acids. CDR3 amino acids: CASSLPPNAEAFF. CDR3 DNA: TGTGCCAGCAGCCTCCCACCGAACGCTGAAGCTTTCTTT.

Notes on this clonotype: This sequence may be a read error, since a much larger clone differs from it by one base. This chain links TRBV12-3 or TRBV12-4 with TRBJ1-3; D not certain. This CDR3 region has 14 residues. V lost 6 bases, J lost 0 bases, and 9 bases lay in between. The CDR3 region is CASSNPNSGNTIYF. The CDR3 DNA is TGTGCCAGCAGCAACCCTAACTCTGGAAACACCATATATTTT.

Turning to this clonotype: This may stem from a read error, because a much larger clone lies one nucleotide away. V gene TRBV2 combines with J gene TRBJ1-2; 8 bases line up with TRBD1. This CDR3 contains 14 residues. J was trimmed by 6 bases and V by 7 bases; bases with no gene match: 10. The V gene's germline CDR1 is SNHLY and CDR2 FYNNEI. CDR3 coding DNA: TGTGCCAGCATTCGGACAGGGAGGTTTGATGGCTACACCTTC. Translating gives CASIRTGRFDGYTF. The complete variable domain, with remaining parts taken from reference TRBV2 and TRBJ1-2, reads EPEVTQTPSHQVTQMGQEVILRCVPISNHLYFYWYRQILGQKVEFLVSFYNNEISEKSEIFDDQFSVERPDGSNFTLKIRSTKLEDSAMYFCASIRTGRFDGYTFGSGTRLTVV.

As concerns this clonotype: This could be a read error, since a much larger clone is one nucleotide away. Written as DNA, the CDR3 is TGTCCCATCGGGACGGGGAATAGTGGCTACACCTTC. Protein product: CPIGTGNSGYTF. This chain joins TRBV10-3 and TRBJ1-2; D is perhaps TRBD1 (5 bases). The CDR3 loop spans 12 amino acids. CDR1 and CDR2 from the germline V gene are ENHRY and SYGVKD.

This chain joins TRBV14 and TRBJ2-5, with D perhaps TRBD2 (5 bases). V shed 4 bases and J shed 1 base, with 16 bases lying between them. Germline values: CDR1 SGHDN, CDR2 FVKESK. CDR3 length: 16 residues. The CDR3 reads CASSLILGGIQETQYF. The CDR3 DNA reads TGTGCCAGCAGCCTGATACTAGGAGGAATCCAAGAGACCCAGTACTTC.

This clonotype occurred once. A much larger clone lies one base from this, so it may be a read error. V and J are TRBV24-1 and TRBJ1-5, with 9 bases identical to TRBD1. The CDR3 extends over 15 amino acids. V lost 3 bases, J lost 8 bases, and 7 bases stayed unmatched. Per the germline V gene, CDR1 is KGHDR and CDR2 is SFDVKD. CDR3 loop: CATSDTGTGFKPQHF. In DNA form, the CDR3 reads TGTGCCACCAGTGATACCGGGACAGGGTTTAAGCCCCAGCATTTT.

Of note for this clonotype: This may come from a read error, since a much larger clone is one base off. The rearrangement uses TRBV3-1 and TRBJ1-1; 7 nucleotides match TRBD1. The junction had 8 bases not matched to a gene; V was cut back by 6 bases and J by 7 bases. The CDR3 length is 13 residues. CDR1 is LGHDT and CDR2 is YNNKEL in the germline V gene (reference sequence). In nucleotides, the CDR3 is TGTGCCAGCAGACTCACAGGGGTTAATGAAGCTTTCTTT. Its protein product is CASRLTGVNEAFF.

With respect to this clonotype: Germline is not matched at one junction end, which may reflect a read error. The rearrangement joins TRBV20-1 to TRBJ1-5; D is possibly TRBD1 (5 bases). This CDR3 is 13 amino acids long. Per the germline V gene, CDR1 is DFQATT and CDR2 is SNEGSKA (reference sequence). The CDR3 is CSVRIEGSRAKHF. The DNA of the CDR3 is TGCAGTGTTAGAATCGAGGGATCCAGGGCCAAGCATTTT.

This chain links TRBV11-3 with TRBJ2-1; D remains unclear. Germline CDR1 SGHNT, CDR2 YENEEA. V shed 1 base and J shed 0 bases, with 7 bases lying between them. The CDR3 spans 15 residues. The CDR3 region has the DNA TGTGCCAGCAGCTTAGGTGCGAGCTCCTACAATGAGCAGTTCTTC. Translated, it gives CASSLGASSYNEQFF.

This clonotype appeared many times. The CDR3 coding sequence is TGCAGTGCTACCCAGGGAGGCAACTATGGCTACACCTTC. Translated, it gives CSATQGGNYGYTF. The chain carries TRBV20-1 and TRBJ1-2; possible D gene TRBD1, 5 bases. Trimming shortened V by 4 bases and J by 2 bases, and 11 bases separated the two germline ends. In germline, CDR1 is DFQATT, CDR2 SNEGSKA (reference sequence). This CDR3 comprises 13 residues.

As to this clonotype: A read error may account for a junction end that differs from germline. The J gene is TRBJ1-5, the V gene TRBV11-2; D is uncertain. Germline loops: CDR1 SGHAT, CDR2 FQNNGV. The CDR3 has 13 residues. The CDR3 DNA follows: TGTGCCAGTAGCCGGATCGCCAATCAGCCCAAGCATTTT. Translated: CASSRIANQPKHF.

Notes on this clonotype: A much larger clone lies a single base off, so this may be a read error. The chain combines TRBV3-1 with TRBJ2-5, with 10 bases fitting TRBD1. In germline, CDR1 is LGHDT, CDR2 YNNKEL (reference sequence). The CDR3 spans 15 residues. This CDR3 is CVSSQELGTGETQYF. Written as DNA, the CDR3 is TGTGTCAGCAGCCAAGAGTTGGGGACAGGGGAAACCCAGTACTTC.

J is TRBJ2-1 and V is TRBV2; tentatively, D is TRBD2 (5 bases). The CDR3 extends over 15 amino acids. V gave up 6 bases and J gave up 1 base, with 13 bases separating them. From germline, CDR1 is SNHLY and CDR2 FYNNEI. The CDR3 protein is CASSVKWESYNEQFF. The CDR3 DNA sequence: TGTGCCAGCAGCGTTAAGTGGGAGTCCTACAATGAGCAGTTCTTC.

Note on this clonotype: Just one base apart from a much larger clone, this may be a read error. The chain links TRBV6-6 to TRBJ2-3, with D possibly being TRBD2 (6 bases). The length of the CDR3 is 17 residues. Germline V gene sequence: CDR1 MNHNY, CDR2 SVGAGI (reference sequence). V was cut by 0 bases and J by 3 bases, with 16 bases left in between. The CDR3 nucleotides are TGTGCCAGCAGTTACTCCCTTGATAGCGGTAGAACAGATACGCAGTATTTT. Translating it yields CASSYSLDSGRTDTQYF.

This clonotype was seen a few times. J is TRBJ2-5 and V is TRBV7-8; D possibly corresponds to TRBD1 (6 bases). This CDR3 comprises 15 residues. Per the germline V gene, CDR1 is SGHVS and CDR2 is FQNEAQ. With 5 bases removed from V and 5 bases from J, the gap between germline ends came to 18 bases. The CDR3 DNA follows: TGTGCCAGCAGCCTAGTGACAGGTTGGAGGGAGACCCAGTACTTC. Protein: CASSLVTGWRETQYF.

This clonotype was counted ten times or more. This rearrangement joins TRBV20-1 to TRBJ1-5; 10 nucleotides line up with TRBD1. Per the germline V gene, CDR1 is DFQATT and CDR2 is SNEGSKA (reference sequence). With V trimmed by 5 bases and J by 1 base, 8 bases remained unmatched. CDR3 length equals 16 residues. Here the CDR3 reads CSARPRDRGSNQPQHF. The CDR3 DNA sequence: TGCAGTGCTCGCCCCAGGGACAGGGGAAGCAATCAGCCCCAGCATTTT.

The table lists this clonotype with a count of one. A much larger clone is a single base away; this may be a read error. CDR3 nucleotides: TGTCCCAGCAGCAATCGGGGGCATGGCTACGAGCAGTACTTC. It encodes CPSSNRGHGYEQYF. The chain carries TRBV3-1 and TRBJ2-7, with D perhaps assigned TRBD1 or TRBD2 (6 bases each). This CDR3 has 14 amino acids. Germline lookup yields CDR1 LGHDT and CDR2 YNNKEL (reference sequence).

V usage is TRBV19 and J usage is TRBJ1-5; D remains ambiguous. CDR1 and CDR2 (germline): LNHDA, SQIVND (reference sequence). There are 13 residues in the CDR3. Trimming took 6 bases from V and 2 from J, leaving 8 bases between them. The CDR3 here is CASRYNGNQPQHF. Written as DNA, the CDR3 is TGTGCCAGTAGATACAACGGCAATCAGCCCCAGCATTTT.

The chain couples TRBV2 to TRBJ2-3, with D hard to call. CDR1 is SNHLY, CDR2 FYNNEI, per germline. Trimming removed 6 bases from V and 2 bases from J, with 12 bases in between. The CDR3 has 14 residues. The CDR3 sequence: CASRSVQFTDTQYF. CDR3 DNA: TGTGCCAGCAGATCGGTACAGTTCACAGATACGCAGTATTTT.